These 9 T cell receptor beta chains were sequenced from one sample in a study of blood T cell repertoires in COVID-19. Libraries were prepared by immunoSEQ multiplex PCR; TCRdb keeps only in-frame clonotypes and omits some of them. The table lists 250,000 or so clones, around 84% of them singletons. Sequenced input: peripheral blood. These receptors originate from a man aged 35-49 years who had recovered from COVID-19.

The rearrangement links TRBV7-9 to TRBJ2-2; 15 bases are a match to TRBD2. In germline, CDR1 is SEHNR, CDR2 FQNEAQ (reference sequence). The trim removed 5 bases at V and 1 base at J, leaving 2 bases unmatched. The CDR3 is 17 residues long. CDR3 protein: CASSRTSGGVNTGELFF. Here the CDR3 DNA reads TGTGCCAGCAGCCGGACTAGCGGGGGGGTGAACACCGGGGAGCTGTTTTTT.

CDR3 protein: CASSHGLAESSYEQYF. CDR3 nucleotide sequence: TGTGCCAGTAGTCACGGACTAGCGGAAAGCTCCTACGAGCAGTACTTC. The gene calls are TRBV19 and TRBJ2-7; 10 bases are a match to TRBD2. V shed 5 bases, J shed 0 bases, and the junction held 7 bases outside the gene matches. CDR3 size: 16 residues. The V gene's germline CDR1 is LNHDA and CDR2 SQIVND (reference sequence).

V gene TRBV10-3 combines with J gene TRBJ2-7; D perhaps matches TRBD2 (7 bases). Trimming removed 10 bases from V and 3 bases from J, with 16 bases in between. The germline V gene has CDR1 ENHRY and CDR2 SYGVKD. This CDR3 is built from 13 residues. The CDR3 spells CATLGGERYEQYF. CDR3 coding DNA: TGTGCCACCCTAGGGGGGGAACGCTACGAGCAGTACTTC.

The chain has TRBV5-6 and TRBJ2-7, with 10 bases identical to TRBD1. This CDR3 contains 17 residues. CDR1 and CDR2 from the germline V gene are SGHDT and YYEEEE. The V and J ends lost 3 bases and 3 bases, in that order; junction bases with no gene match: 12. In nucleotides, the CDR3 is TGTGCCAGCAGCTCCCCCGGGACAGGGGTTTCTGTCTACGAGCAGTACTTC. It is translated as CASSSPGTGVSVYEQYF.

The V gene is TRBV12-3 or TRBV12-4, the J gene TRBJ1-5; 7 bases align to TRBD1. The CDR3 loop spans 12 amino acids. With V trimmed by 7 bases and J by 7 bases, 4 bases remained unmatched. The CDR3 DNA is TGTGCCAGCACCACAGGGGCCCAGCCCCAGCATTTT. It translates to CASTTGAQPQHF.

The chain links TRBV19 to TRBJ1-1; TRBD1 is a possible D gene (6 bases). V lost 6 bases and J 6 bases, leaving 14 bases between the germline ends. The germline V gene encodes CDR1 LNHDA and CDR2 SQIVND (reference sequence). The CDR3 extends over 13 amino acids. This CDR3 reads CASRNQGPAEAFF. The CDR3 DNA reads TGTGCCAGTAGGAACCAGGGGCCCGCTGAAGCTTTCTTT.

The chain recombines TRBV6-5 with TRBJ1-1; TRBD1 matches 7 bases. This CDR3 comprises 13 residues. V trimming: 4 bases; J trimming: 3 bases; junction bases outside the gene matches: 2. In germline, CDR1 is MNHEY, CDR2 SVGAGI. The CDR3 spells CASSLDRDTEAFF. DNA of the CDR3: TGTGCCAGCAGTTTAGACAGGGACACTGAAGCTTTCTTT.

CDR3 DNA: TGTGCCAGCTCACCACCGGGCAGGGGCTACGAGCAGTACTTC. Its translation is CASSPPGRGYEQYF. The chain combines TRBV18 with TRBJ2-7, with D maybe TRBD1 (6 bases). CDR3 length: 14 amino acids. Trimming left V 0 bases short and J 3 bases short, with 9 bases between. Germline CDR1 and CDR2: KGHSH and LQKENI.

The chain joins TRBV3-1 (or the pseudogene TRBV3-2) to TRBJ2-6; weak D call: TRBD1 (6 bases). Germline lookup yields CDR1 LGHDT and CDR2 YNNKEL (reference sequence). V lost 8 bases to trimming and J lost 4 bases, with 12 bases between them. The CDR3 is 14 amino acids. The CDR3 DNA follows: TGTGCCAGCGGAACAGGGCCCGGGGCCAACGTCCTGACTTTC. Translation: CASGTGPGANVLTF.